This T cell receptor (beta chain) was recorded in a study of shared clonotypes between healthy human individuals. Study-wide findings and caveats: Tissue TCR repertoires likely differ from these blood-only repertoires.

The CDR3 consists of 14 residues. Only CD45RO-negative cells positively selected for CCR7 counted as naive CD8 cells, so terminally differentiated effector memory CD45RA+ cells were excluded. Profiled with immunoSEQ multiplex PCR; TCRdb holds only in-frame clones, not every one. The sample contains about 650,000 clones, roughly 95% of which appear only once. In regard to this clone: Its matching antigen is unknown.

The chain couples TRBV21-1 to TRBJ1-1; TRBD1 is the table's D call, not checked against the DNA. TRBV21-1 is noted as a pseudogene. The sequenced material came from naive CD8+ T cells sorted from blood. This clonotype was obtained from a woman aged 25 to 39 in good health. The CDR3 spells CASTPTGMNTEAFF. CDR3 sequence (DNA): TGTGCCAGCACCCCGACAGGGATGAACACTGAAGCTTTCTTT.